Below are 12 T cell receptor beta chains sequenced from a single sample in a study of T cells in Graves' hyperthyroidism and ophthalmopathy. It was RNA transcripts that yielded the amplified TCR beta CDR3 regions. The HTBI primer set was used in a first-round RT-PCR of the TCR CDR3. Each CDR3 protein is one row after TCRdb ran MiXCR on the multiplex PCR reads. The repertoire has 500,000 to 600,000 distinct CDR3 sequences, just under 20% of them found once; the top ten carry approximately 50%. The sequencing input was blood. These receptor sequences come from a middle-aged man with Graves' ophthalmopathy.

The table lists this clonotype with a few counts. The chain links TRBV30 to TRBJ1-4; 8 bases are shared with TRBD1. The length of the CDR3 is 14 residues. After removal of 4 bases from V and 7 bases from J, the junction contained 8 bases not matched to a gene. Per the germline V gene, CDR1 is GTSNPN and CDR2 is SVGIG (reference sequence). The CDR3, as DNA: TGTGCCTGGATGCCGGGACAGGAGTCTGAAAAACTGTTTTTT. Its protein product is CAWMPGQESEKLFF. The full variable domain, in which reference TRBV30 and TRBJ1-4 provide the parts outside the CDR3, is SQTIHQWPATLVQPVGSPLSLECTVEGTSNPNLYWYRQAAGRGLQLLFYSVGIGQISSEVPQNLSASRPQDRQFILSSKKLLLSDSGFYLCAWMPGQESEKLFFGSGTQLSVL.

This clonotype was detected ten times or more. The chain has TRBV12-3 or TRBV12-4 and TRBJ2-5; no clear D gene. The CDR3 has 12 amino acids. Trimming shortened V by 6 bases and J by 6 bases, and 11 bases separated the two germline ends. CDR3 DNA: TGTGCCAGCAGCCCCATCGGTCAGACCCAGTACTTC. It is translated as CASSPIGQTQYF.

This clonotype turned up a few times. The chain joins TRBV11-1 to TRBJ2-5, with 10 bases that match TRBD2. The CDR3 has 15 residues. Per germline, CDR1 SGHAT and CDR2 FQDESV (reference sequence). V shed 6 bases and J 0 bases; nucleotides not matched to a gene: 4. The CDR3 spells CASSLSGRYQETQYF. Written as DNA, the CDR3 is TGTGCCAGCAGTCTTAGCGGGAGGTACCAAGAGACCCAGTACTTC.

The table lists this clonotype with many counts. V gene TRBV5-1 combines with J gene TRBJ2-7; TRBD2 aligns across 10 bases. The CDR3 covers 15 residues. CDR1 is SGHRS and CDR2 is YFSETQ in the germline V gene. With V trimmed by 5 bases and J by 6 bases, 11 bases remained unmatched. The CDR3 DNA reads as TGCGCCAGCAGTCCGTACGGGACTAGCGATCGCGAGCAGTACTTC. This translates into CASSPYGTSDREQYF.

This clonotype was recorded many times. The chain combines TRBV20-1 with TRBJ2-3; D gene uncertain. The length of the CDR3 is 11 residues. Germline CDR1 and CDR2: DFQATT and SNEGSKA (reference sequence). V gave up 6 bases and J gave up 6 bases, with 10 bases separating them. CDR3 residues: CSADHGDTQYF. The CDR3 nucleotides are TGCAGTGCAGACCACGGGGATACGCAGTATTTT.

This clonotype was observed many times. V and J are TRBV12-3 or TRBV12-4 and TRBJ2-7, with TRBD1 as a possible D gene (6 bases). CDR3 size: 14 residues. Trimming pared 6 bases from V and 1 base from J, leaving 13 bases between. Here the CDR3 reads CASRRQASSYEQYF. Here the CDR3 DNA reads TGTGCCAGCAGGCGACAGGCTTCTTCCTACGAGCAGTACTTC.

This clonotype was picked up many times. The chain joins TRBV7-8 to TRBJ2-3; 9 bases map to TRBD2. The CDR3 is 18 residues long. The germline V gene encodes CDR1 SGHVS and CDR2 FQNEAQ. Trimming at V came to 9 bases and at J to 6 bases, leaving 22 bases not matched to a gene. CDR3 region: CASKPYWASGTHWDTQYF. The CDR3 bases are TGTGCCAGTAAACCCTACTGGGCTAGCGGGACTCACTGGGATACGCAGTATTTT.

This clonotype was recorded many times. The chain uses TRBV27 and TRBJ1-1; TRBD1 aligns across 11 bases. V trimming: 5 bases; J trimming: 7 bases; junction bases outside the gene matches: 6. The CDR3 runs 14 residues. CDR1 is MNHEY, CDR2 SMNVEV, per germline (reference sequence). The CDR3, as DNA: TGTGCCAGCAGTCTACGGACAGGGGGCTTTGAAGCTTTCTTT. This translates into CASSLRTGGFEAFF.

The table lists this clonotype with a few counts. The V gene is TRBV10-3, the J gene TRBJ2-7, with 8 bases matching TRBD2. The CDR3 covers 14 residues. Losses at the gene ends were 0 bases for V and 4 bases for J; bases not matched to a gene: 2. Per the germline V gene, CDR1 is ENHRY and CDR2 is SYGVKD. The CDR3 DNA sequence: TGTGCCATCAGTGAGTCTGGCGGGGGGTACGAGCAGTACTTC. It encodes CAISESGGGYEQYF.

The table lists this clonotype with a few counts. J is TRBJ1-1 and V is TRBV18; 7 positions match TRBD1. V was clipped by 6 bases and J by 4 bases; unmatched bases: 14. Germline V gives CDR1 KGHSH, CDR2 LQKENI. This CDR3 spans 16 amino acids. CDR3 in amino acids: CASSLGQAPGGTEAFF. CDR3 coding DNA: TGTGCCAGCTCCCTTGGACAGGCCCCGGGGGGCACTGAAGCTTTCTTT.

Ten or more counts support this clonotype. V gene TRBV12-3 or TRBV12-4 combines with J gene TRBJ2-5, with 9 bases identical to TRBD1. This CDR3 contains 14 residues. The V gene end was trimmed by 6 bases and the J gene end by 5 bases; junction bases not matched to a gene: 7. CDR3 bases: TGTGCCAGCAGCCGTCACAGGGGGCTGGAGACCCAGTACTTC. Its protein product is CASSRHRGLETQYF.

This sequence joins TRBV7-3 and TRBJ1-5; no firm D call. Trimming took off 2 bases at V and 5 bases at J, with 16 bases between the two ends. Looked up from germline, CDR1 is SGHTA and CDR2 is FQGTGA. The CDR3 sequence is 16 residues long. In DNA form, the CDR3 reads TGTGCCAGCAGCTTAGTAGGCAGGTCTTTGCATCAGCCCCAGCATTTT. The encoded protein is CASSLVGRSLHQPQHF.